The next 32 T cell receptor beta chains were all read from a single sample in a study of spatial heterogeneity in lung cancer. The sample's time point: sample taken at primary tumor resection. TCRdb itself ran the 5' RACE reads through MiXCR, one entry per CDR3 protein. Of approximately 40,000 distinct CDR3 sequences listed, more than 7% were seen once; the top ten hold roughly 28%. Sample: PBMCs, taken at surgery. These receptors all stem from a female donor with early-stage non-small cell lung cancer.

The chain recombines TRBV5-1 with TRBJ1-2; D not certain. V was pared by 2 bases and J by 2 bases, with 13 bases between. In germline, CDR1 is SGHRS, CDR2 YFSETQ. The CDR3 is 15 amino acids. The CDR3 sequence is CASSFAGVPNYGYTF. In nucleotides, the CDR3 is TGCGCCAGCAGCTTCGCTGGGGTCCCAAACTATGGCTACACCTTC.

This clonotype was observed many times. The chain couples TRBV7-2 to TRBJ1-2; D is undetermined. The CDR3 contains 12 residues. Germline lookup yields CDR1 SGHTA and CDR2 FQGNSA. V was cut by 1 base and J by 5 bases, with 5 bases left in between. Here the CDR3 DNA reads TGTGCCAGCAGCTTAGGCCGTTATGGCTACACCTTC. Its protein product is CASSLGRYGYTF.

This clonotype was seen repeatedly, ten times or more. The chain uses TRBV7-2 and TRBJ2-3, with unresolved D. Germline CDR1 reads SGHTA; CDR2 reads FQGNSA. This CDR3 is 15 amino acids long. V gave up 5 bases and J gave up 3 bases, with 15 bases separating them. The CDR3 is CASSQSRSGTDTQYF. As DNA, the CDR3 is TGTGCCAGCAGCCAAAGCCGGTCCGGGACAGATACGCAGTATTTT.

Many counts were recorded for this clonotype. V is TRBV2 and J is TRBJ1-5; 8 positions match TRBD1. V lost 7 bases and J lost 7; bases outside the gene matches: 9. This CDR3 has 14 residues. Germline lookup yields CDR1 SNHLY and CDR2 FYNNEI. The CDR3 sequence is CASTNRGVGQPQHF. In DNA form, the CDR3 reads TGTGCCAGCACGAACAGGGGGGTTGGACAGCCCCAGCATTTT.

This clonotype was recorded many times. The CDR3 DNA reads TGTGCCAGCAGCCTCAGGGGGAAAGGTGGAAACACCATATATTTT. Translated, it gives CASSLRGKGGNTIYF. The chain couples TRBV7-9 to TRBJ1-3; 7 positions agree with TRBD1. V was pared by 5 bases and J by 3 bases, with 7 bases of the junction left unmatched. CDR1 and CDR2 (germline): SEHNR, FQNEAQ (reference sequence). The CDR3 covers 15 residues. Variable domain in full (rest from reference TRBV7-9 and TRBJ1-3): DTGVSQNPRHKITKRGQNVTFRCDPISEHNRLYWYRQTLGQGPEFLTYFQNEAQLEKSRLLSDRFSAERPKGSFSTLEIQRTEQGDSAMYLCASSLRGKGGNTIYFGEGSWLTVV.

In its sample, this clonotype was seen many times. The CDR3 DNA reads as TGTGCCAGCAGCTCCTCCGGGACCAGCCTTGAAGCTTTCTTT. Translated, it gives CASSSSGTSLEAFF. The chain employs TRBV9 and TRBJ1-1; weak D call: TRBD1 (5 bases). CDR3 length equals 14 residues. The germline V gene has CDR1 SGDLS and CDR2 YYNGEE. Trimming took off 4 bases at V and 7 bases at J, with 17 bases between the two ends.

This clonotype was seen a handful of times. V is TRBV18 and J is TRBJ2-1, with D possibly TRBD1 on 5 matching bases. V was clipped by 1 base and J by 12 bases, with 10 bases between them. This CDR3 is 12 amino acids long. Per the germline V gene, CDR1 is KGHSH and CDR2 is LQKENI. DNA for the CDR3: TGTGCCAGCTCACCACAGACAGCCTTGCAGTTCTTC. Amino acids: CASSPQTALQFF.

The chain employs TRBV11-3 and TRBJ2-1; 11 positions agree with TRBD2. The CDR3 spans 15 residues. Trimming at V came to 4 bases and at J to 3 bases, leaving 2 bases not matched to a gene. CDR1 is SGHNT, CDR2 YENEEA, per germline. CDR3 residues: CASSSGTSGYNEQFF. In DNA, the CDR3 is TGTGCCAGCAGCTCCGGGACTAGCGGCTACAATGAGCAGTTCTTC.

This clonotype was observed a handful of times. The rearrangement joins TRBV7-6 to TRBJ1-4; D unclear. Trimming left V 3 bases short and J 0 bases short, with 5 bases between. The germline V gene has CDR1 SGHVS and CDR2 FNYEAQ. The CDR3 is 14 amino acids. The CDR3 DNA reads TGTGCCAGCAGCTTTCAGCCAACTAATGAAAAACTGTTTTTT. Protein sequence: CASSFQPTNEKLFF.

The sample holds many counts of this clonotype. The chain couples TRBV29-1 to TRBJ1-1, with TRBD1 matching 8 bases. Germline CDR1 SQVTM, CDR2 ANQGSEA. The CDR3 length is 13 residues. J gave up 2 bases and V 7 bases, and 6 bases lay outside the gene matches. The chain's CDR3 is CSGGQGPNTEAFF. CDR3 coding DNA: TGCAGCGGCGGACAGGGACCCAACACTGAAGCTTTCTTT.

The chain employs TRBV12-5 and TRBJ2-3, with a weak D call TRBD1 (6 bases). Trimming left V 3 bases short and J 4 bases short, with 11 bases between. The CDR3 is made up of 14 amino acids. Germline loops: CDR1 LGHNT, CDR2 FRNRAP. The CDR3 is CASGFQDSADTQYF. The DNA of the CDR3 is TGTGCTAGTGGTTTCCAGGACAGCGCAGATACGCAGTATTTT.

Many counts were recorded for this clonotype. The rearrangement joins TRBV6-2 or TRBV6-3 to TRBJ1-2, with D possibly TRBD1 on 5 matching bases. CDR1 and CDR2 from the germline V gene are MNHEY and SVGEGT. V was cut by 2 bases and J by 8 bases, with 15 bases left in between. The CDR3 extends over 14 amino acids. This CDR3 reads CASSYAGARRGYTF. The CDR3 DNA reads as TGTGCCAGCAGTTACGCCGGGGCGCGAAGGGGCTACACCTTC.

This clonotype was counted at least ten times. V usage is TRBV7-2 and J usage is TRBJ1-6, with D maybe TRBD1 (5 bases). Germline CDR1 reads SGHTA; CDR2 reads FQGNSA. CDR3 length: 13 amino acids. The V end was cut by 3 bases, the J end by 8 bases, with 8 bases between. The CDR3 DNA reads as TGTGCCAGCAGCTTGCAACAGGATTCACCCCTCCACTTT. It specifies CASSLQQDSPLHF.

This clonotype was detected only a few times. This rearrangement joins TRBV20-1 to TRBJ2-1; no firm D call. The CDR3 totals 15 residues. CDR1 is DFQATT and CDR2 is SNEGSKA in the germline V gene (reference sequence). V was shortened by 3 bases and J by 4 bases, with 16 bases between the two germline ends. The CDR3 nucleotides are TGCAGTGCTAGCCAAGGTAGCCAATATTACAATGAGCAGTTCTTC. Protein product: CSASQGSQYYNEQFF.

The V and J genes are TRBV7-2 and TRBJ2-5; D not certain. With 4 bases removed from V and 2 bases from J, the gap between germline ends came to 8 bases. The CDR3 extends over 13 amino acids. Germline V lookup: CDR1 SGHTA, CDR2 FQGNSA. This CDR3 reads CASSYSGQETQYF. CDR3 sequence (DNA): TGTGCCAGCAGCTATAGTGGGCAAGAGACCCAGTACTTC.

The sample holds many counts of this clonotype. The chain uses TRBV24-1 and TRBJ1-6; TRBD1 matches 7 bases. CDR3 size: 16 residues. Germline trimming cut 3 bases from V and 2 bases from J; bases unmatched to any gene: 3. Germline values: CDR1 KGHDR, CDR2 SFDVKD. The DNA of the CDR3 is TGTGCCACCAGTGATCGGGACAGAACCTATAATTCACCCCTCCACTTT. Protein product: CATSDRDRTYNSPLHF.

Concerning this clonotype: Just one base apart from a much larger clone, this may be a read error. The V call is TRBV28, the J call TRBJ1-1, with a weak D call TRBD1 (5 bases). The V gene lost 3 bases and the J gene lost 6 bases, with 20 bases spanning the gap. The germline V gene encodes CDR1 MDHEN and CDR2 SYDVKM. CDR3 length equals 16 residues. DNA of the CDR3: TGTGCCAGCAGTTTCCTAGGGAGGGGCGGTAGCCCTGAAGCTTTCTTT. Translation: CASSFLGRGGSPEAFF.

Many counts were recorded for this clonotype. The rearrangement joins TRBV2 to TRBJ1-3, with D tentatively TRBD1 (6 bases). Trimming removed 4 bases at V and 1 base at J, with 11 bases between. This CDR3 has 15 amino acids. Germline CDR1 reads SNHLY; CDR2 reads FYNNEI. CDR3 sequence (DNA): TGTGCCAGCAGTGTCGAAGGGGGTTCTGGAAACACCATATATTTT. Amino acids: CASSVEGGSGNTIYF.

This clonotype was seen many times. The chain combines TRBV10-3 with TRBJ2-1; the match to TRBD2 covers 10 bases. The CDR3 sequence is 16 residues long. Germline-derived CDR1 and CDR2 are ENHRY and SYGVKD. The J segment lost 8 bases and the V segment lost 0 bases, leaving 7 bases of the junction unmatched. CDR3 in amino acids: CAISESTAGGRDEQFF. CDR3 DNA sequence: TGTGCCATCAGTGAGTCAACAGCGGGGGGGCGCGATGAGCAGTTCTTC.

The chain carries TRBV3-1 and TRBJ2-4; tentative D call: TRBD1 (6 bases). Trimming shortened V by 4 bases and J by 2 bases, and 12 bases separated the two germline ends. CDR1 is LGHDT, CDR2 YNNKEL, per germline (reference sequence). The CDR3 is 15 amino acids. The CDR3 spells CASSPYREPKNIQYF. CDR3 DNA: TGTGCCAGCAGCCCCTACAGGGAGCCCAAAAACATTCAGTACTTC.

A note on this clonotype: A much larger clone is a single base away; this may be a read error. The gene calls are TRBV3-1 and TRBJ2-7; D gene ambiguous. The CDR3 runs 13 residues. Germline V gene lookup returns CDR1 LGHDT and CDR2 YNNKEL (reference sequence). The CDR3 DNA is TGTGCCAGCTGCCAATACGGAACCTACGAGCAGTACTTC. It specifies CASCQYGTYEQYF.

The sample holds a few counts of this clonotype. V gene TRBV11-2 combines with J gene TRBJ2-1; D gene unclear. Germline CDR1 and CDR2: SGHAT and FQNNGV. The CDR3 is 14 residues long. Trimming shortened V by 2 bases and J by 6 bases, and 11 bases separated the two germline ends. The CDR3 DNA is TGTGCCAGCAGCTTAAATTGGGATTCCAATGAGCAGTTCTTC. It specifies CASSLNWDSNEQFF.

The V call is TRBV7-9, the J call TRBJ1-6, with 8 bases matching TRBD1. Germline V gene lookup returns CDR1 SEHNR and CDR2 FQNEAQ (reference sequence). The CDR3 length is 15 residues. The ends lost 6 bases at V and 8 bases at J; junction bases unmatched: 9. The CDR3 loop reads CASRDRVPLDSPLHF. The CDR3 DNA is TGTGCCAGCAGGGACAGGGTACCTCTGGATTCACCCCTCCACTTT.

The table lists this clonotype with a few counts. V usage is TRBV20-1 and J usage is TRBJ1-2; D might be TRBD1 (6 bases). The CDR3 totals 13 residues. Trimming took off 7 bases at V and 8 bases at J, with 20 bases between the two ends. Germline CDR1 reads DFQATT; CDR2 reads SNEGSKA (reference sequence). The chain's CDR3 is CSGVRTDLLGYTF. The CDR3, as DNA: TGCAGTGGAGTAAGGACAGACCTCTTAGGCTACACCTTC.

This clonotype was counted many times. This rearrangement joins TRBV4-1 to TRBJ1-6; tentatively, D is TRBD1 (5 bases). The CDR3 runs to 16 residues. V lost 1 base, J lost 1 base, and 8 bases lay in between. Per the germline V gene, CDR1 is MGHRA and CDR2 is YSYEKL. In DNA form, the CDR3 reads TGCGCCAGCAGCCAAGCTGGGGGATCCTATAATTCACCCCTCCACTTT. Protein: CASSQAGGSYNSPLHF.

This clonotype occurred a few times. The chain uses TRBV30 and TRBJ1-1; TRBD1 aligns across 9 bases. Germline trimming cut 2 bases from V and 7 bases from J; bases unmatched to any gene: 14. CDR3 length equals 16 residues. Germline V gives CDR1 GTSNPN, CDR2 SVGIG (reference sequence). The DNA for the CDR3 is TGTGCCTGGAGTCCGGGGACAGGGCCCTTTCGAGGTGAAGCTTTCTTT. It codes for CAWSPGTGPFRGEAFF.

Many counts were recorded for this clonotype. The genes are TRBV7-9 and TRBJ2-1; tentative D call: TRBD2 (5 bases). The CDR3 length is 12 residues. Per the germline V gene, CDR1 is SEHNR and CDR2 is FQNEAQ (reference sequence). V shed 2 bases and J shed 9 bases, with 8 bases lying between them. CDR3 coding DNA: TGTGCCAGCAGCTTATTGGAGGTTGAGCAGTTCTTC. This sequence encodes CASSLLEVEQFF.

The chain couples TRBV23-1 to TRBJ2-7, with 7 bases lining up with TRBD1. TRBV23-1 is marked as an open reading frame, function uncertain. The junction had 5 bases not matched to a gene; V was cut back by 3 bases and J by 6 bases. The CDR3 loop spans 13 amino acids. CDR3 in DNA: TGCGCCAGCAGTCAGCACAGGGGCGGCGAGCAGTACTTC. It encodes CASSQHRGGEQYF.

This clonotype was counted at least ten times. The rearrangement links TRBV11-2 to TRBJ1-4; 9 bases align to TRBD1. The CDR3 is made up of 15 amino acids. J lost 6 bases, V lost 4 bases, and 6 bases had no gene match. CDR1 SGHAT and CDR2 FQNNGV come from the germline V gene. CDR3 region: CASSSQTGGYEKLFF. The CDR3 region has the DNA TGTGCCAGCAGCTCTCAGACAGGGGGGTATGAAAAACTGTTTTTT.

The table lists this clonotype with many counts. This chain joins TRBV7-9 and TRBJ2-7; TRBD1 is a possible D gene (6 bases). The CDR3 consists of 13 residues. Trimming cost V 2 bases and J 6 bases, with 11 bases left between them. Germline values: CDR1 SEHNR, CDR2 FQNEAQ (reference sequence). The CDR3 sequence: CASSLYGGPEQYF. The CDR3, as DNA: TGTGCCAGCAGCTTATATGGGGGCCCCGAGCAGTACTTC. Variable domain in full (rest from reference TRBV7-9 and TRBJ2-7): DTGVSQNPRHKITKRGQNVTFRCDPISEHNRLYWYRQTLGQGPEFLTYFQNEAQLEKSRLLSDRFSAERPKGSFSTLEIQRTEQGDSAMYLCASSLYGGPEQYFGPGTRLTVT.

There are a few counts of this clonotype. This chain links TRBV5-1 with TRBJ2-1; possible D gene TRBD1, 5 bases. CDR3 size: 14 residues. Trimming took off 2 bases at V and 1 base at J, with 7 bases between the two ends. Germline V gene data show CDR1 as SGHRS and CDR2 as YFSETQ. CDR3 sequence: CASSLRGSYNEQFF. The CDR3, as DNA: TGCGCCAGCAGCTTAAGGGGTTCCTACAATGAGCAGTTCTTC. Full variable domain (rest looked up from reference TRBV5-1 and TRBJ2-1): KAGVTQTPRYLIKTRGQQVTLSCSPISGHRSVSWYQQTPGQGLQFLFEYFSETQRNKGNFPGRFSGRQFSNSRSEMNVSTLELGDSALYLCASSLRGSYNEQFFGPGTRLTVL.

This clonotype was detected ten times or more. The chain recombines TRBV6-6 with TRBJ2-5; D possibly uses TRBD1 or TRBD2 (5 bases each). The V and J ends lost 6 bases and 7 bases respectively, with 18 bases between them. The CDR3 spans 14 residues. Germline V gene sequence: CDR1 MNHNY, CDR2 SVGAGI (reference sequence). CDR3 sequence (DNA): TGTGCCAGCAGAGGCGTCGGGGCGAGGCGGACCCAGTACTTC. This codes for CASRGVGARRTQYF.